The 27 T cell receptor beta chains in this list originate from one sample, sequenced in a study of shared clonotypes between healthy human individuals. The method was immunoSEQ multiplex PCR; TCRdb's version includes in-frame clones alone and lacks a portion of them. Of 2 million to 2.5 million clones listed, nearly 97% are singletons. The sequencing input was naive CD4+ T cells sorted from blood. Subset denoted: CD45RA+ positively selected. Receptors originate from a young man in good health.

J is TRBJ2-5 and V is TRBV9, with 7 bases aligning to TRBD1. Germline V gene data show CDR1 as SGDLS and CDR2 as YYNGEE. Trimming cost V 4 bases and J 4 bases; bases outside gene matches: 13. The CDR3 contains 16 residues. The CDR3 here is CASSIIPTGSGETQYF. The CDR3 DNA reads as TGTGCCAGCAGCATCATCCCGACAGGGTCCGGAGAGACCCAGTACTTC.

The V and J genes are TRBV10-1 and TRBJ2-5; D assignment may be TRBD1 or TRBD2 (5 bases each). The CDR3 is 15 residues long. V gave up 0 bases and J gave up 1 base, with 9 bases separating them. CDR1 and CDR2 from the germline V gene are WNHNN and SYGVQD (reference sequence). The CDR3 spells CASSESGASQETQYF. The CDR3, as DNA: TGCGCCAGCAGTGAGTCCGGGGCTAGCCAAGAGACCCAGTACTTC.

J is TRBJ2-7 and V is TRBV4-1, with a tentative D call TRBD1 (5 bases). The CDR3 consists of 15 residues. Germline CDR1 and CDR2: MGHRA and YSYEKL. Trimming took 1 base from V and 5 from J, leaving 15 bases between them. The CDR3: CASSQGQRKTDEQYF. The CDR3 DNA follows: TGCGCCAGCAGCCAAGGACAGCGTAAAACGGACGAGCAGTACTTC.

The V gene is TRBV19, the J gene TRBJ2-1; D gene uncertain. Germline CDR1 reads LNHDA; CDR2 reads SQIVND (reference sequence). With 1 base removed from V and 10 bases from J, the gap between germline ends came to 8 bases. The CDR3 loop spans 12 amino acids. In DNA form, the CDR3 reads TGTGCCAGTAGTATAGGTTACGGGGAGCAGTTCTTC. Protein: CASSIGYGEQFF. Complete variable domain (other parts from reference TRBV19 and TRBJ2-1): DGGITQSPKYLFRKEGQNVTLSCEQNLNHDAMYWYRQDPGQGLRLIYYSQIVNDFQKGDIAEGYSVSREKKESFPLTVTSAQKNPTAFYLCASSIGYGEQFFGPGTRLTVL.

The chain carries TRBV5-1 and TRBJ2-7; 7 nucleotides align to TRBD2. Trimming cost V 4 bases and J 2 bases; bases outside gene matches: 9. CDR3 length equals 15 residues. Germline V gene lookup returns CDR1 SGHRS and CDR2 YFSETQ. The CDR3 region is CASSGGRVQPYEQYF. CDR3 nucleotide sequence: TGCGCCAGCAGCGGGGGGAGGGTACAACCCTACGAGCAGTACTTC.

The chain combines TRBV5-4 with TRBJ2-7; 7 nucleotides align to TRBD2. Trimming removed 4 bases from V and 6 bases from J; junction bases left unmatched: 10. Germline V CDR1 and CDR2: SGHNT, YYREEE (reference sequence). This CDR3 has 14 amino acids. For the CDR3, the DNA is TGTGCCAGCAGCATAGCGGGCTCGCCGGGCGAGCAGTACTTC. Its protein product is CASSIAGSPGEQYF. Full variable domain (rest looked up from reference TRBV5-4 and TRBJ2-7): ETGVTQSPTHLIKTRGQQVTLRCSSQSGHNTVSWYQQALGQGPQFIFQYYREEENGRGNFPPRFSGLQFPNYSSELNVNALELDDSALYLCASSIAGSPGEQYFGPGTRLTVT.

The chain couples TRBV30 to TRBJ1-2; tentatively, D is TRBD1 (5 bases). The V end was cut by 2 bases, the J end by 4 bases, with 14 bases between. CDR1 and CDR2 (germline): GTSNPN, SVGIG (reference sequence). The CDR3 extends over 14 amino acids. The CDR3 loop is CAWSIRGGAYGYTF. CDR3 DNA sequence: TGTGCCTGGAGTATCCGTGGAGGGGCCTATGGCTACACCTTC.

The CDR3 protein is CAWTRGQMNTGELFF. The CDR3 region has the DNA TGTGCCTGGACTCGTGGTCAAATGAACACCGGGGAGCTGTTTTTT. The V call is TRBV30, the J call TRBJ2-2; D call uncertain. The germline V gene encodes CDR1 GTSNPN and CDR2 SVGIG (reference sequence). The V end lost 4 bases, the J end lost 1 base, and 13 bases lay between the germline ends. The CDR3 runs to 15 residues.

V is TRBV6-6 and J is TRBJ1-2; weak D call: TRBD1 (6 bases). Germline-derived CDR1 and CDR2 are MNHNY and SVGAGI (reference sequence). Deletions cut 5 bases from V and 4 bases from J, with 20 bases between. The length of the CDR3 is 16 residues. DNA of the CDR3: TGTGCCAGCAGTCATCAGGGGCCCTCTTTTGGCTATGGCTACACCTTC. It codes for CASSHQGPSFGYGYTF.

The chain couples TRBV19 to TRBJ2-4; D is unresolved. Germline CDR1 and CDR2: LNHDA and SQIVND (reference sequence). Trimming cost V 5 bases and J 5 bases, with 10 bases left between them. This CDR3 has 13 residues. The CDR3 spells CASSEKPENIQYF. As DNA, the CDR3 is TGTGCCAGTAGTGAGAAGCCGGAAAACATTCAGTACTTC.

V gene TRBV6-1 combines with J gene TRBJ2-7; TRBD2 agrees at 11 bases. The CDR3 is 14 residues long. V gave up 6 bases and J gave up 2 bases; unmatched junction bases: 3. Germline CDR1 and CDR2: MNHNS and SASEGT. Written as DNA, the CDR3 is TGTGCCAGCAGGATGACTAGCGGGGCCTACGAGCAGTACTTC. Translation: CASRMTSGAYEQYF.

CDR3 loop: CASSQDPAGAYEQYF. The CDR3 nucleotides are TGCGCCAGCAGCCAAGACCCAGCGGGAGCTTACGAGCAGTACTTC. This chain links TRBV4-3 with TRBJ2-7; TRBD2 matches 8 bases. V trimming: 0 bases; J trimming: 4 bases; junction bases outside the gene matches: 5. CDR3 length equals 15 residues. Germline lookup yields CDR1 LGHNA and CDR2 YSLEER.

The J gene is TRBJ2-7, the V gene TRBV11-2; D perhaps matches TRBD1 (6 bases). CDR1 and CDR2 (germline): SGHAT, FQNNGV. This CDR3 contains 16 residues. The V and J ends lost 5 bases and 3 bases respectively, with 20 bases between them. CDR3 amino acids: CASSPLEPLRGYEQYF. DNA of the CDR3: TGTGCCAGCAGCCCTTTAGAACCCCTCAGGGGCTACGAGCAGTACTTC.

V gene TRBV5-1 combines with J gene TRBJ1-6; D might be TRBD1 (6 bases). The CDR3 covers 15 residues. Trimming took 4 bases from V and 3 from J, leaving 11 bases between them. CDR1 and CDR2 from the germline V gene are SGHRS and YFSETQ. The CDR3 coding sequence is TGCGCCAGCAGCCCGACAGGACACTATAATTCACCCCTCCACTTT. It yields the protein CASSPTGHYNSPLHF. Filled out from reference TRBV5-1 and TRBJ1-6, the complete variable domain reads KAGVTQTPRYLIKTRGQQVTLSCSPISGHRSVSWYQQTPGQGLQFLFEYFSETQRNKGNFPGRFSGRQFSNSRSEMNVSTLELGDSALYLCASSPTGHYNSPLHFGNGTRLTVT.

V is TRBV9 and J is TRBJ1-1; possibly TRBD1 for D (6 bases). V lost 3 bases, J lost 0 bases, and 12 bases lay in between. This CDR3 is 15 amino acids long. CDR1 is SGDLS, CDR2 YYNGEE, per germline. The CDR3 DNA follows: TGTGCCAGCAGCGAAAGGACAGCAATGAACACTGAAGCTTTCTTT. Translation: CASSERTAMNTEAFF.

This clone was detected only a few times. The chain links TRBV7-2 to TRBJ2-7, with D uncertain. Per the germline V gene, CDR1 is SGHTA and CDR2 is FQGNSA. The CDR3 length is 13 residues. V gave up 1 base and J gave up 3 bases, with 7 bases separating them. CDR3 amino acids: CASSLEARYEQYF. The DNA of the CDR3 is TGTGCCAGCAGCTTAGAGGCTCGCTACGAGCAGTACTTC.

About this clone: Other DNA sequences in this specimen translate into the identical CDR3. V and J are TRBV28 and TRBJ1-6, with D unclear. CDR3 length: 12 residues. Trimming removed 6 bases from V and 5 bases from J, with 5 bases in between. The V gene's germline CDR1 is MDHEN and CDR2 SYDVKM. This CDR3 reads CASSQNNSPLHF. The DNA for the CDR3 is TGTGCCAGCAGCCAAAATAATTCACCCCTCCACTTT.

The chain joins TRBV6-5 to TRBJ1-2; no firm D call. This CDR3 is 11 amino acids long. Germline CDR1 is MNHEY and CDR2 is SVGAGI. Trimming shortened V by 8 bases and J by 8 bases, and 12 bases separated the two germline ends. The CDR3 here is CASPARGGYTF. CDR3 nucleotides: TGTGCCAGCCCCGCCCGAGGGGGCTACACCTTC.

The chain carries TRBV7-9 and TRBJ1-2; D uncertain. CDR1 is SEHNR, CDR2 FQNEAQ, per germline (reference sequence). Trimming cost V 1 base and J 7 bases, with 10 bases left between them. The CDR3 is 13 amino acids. The CDR3 spells CASSLGGRGGYTF. CDR3 sequence (DNA): TGTGCCAGCAGCTTAGGAGGGAGAGGTGGCTACACCTTC.

The chain joins TRBV4-3 to TRBJ1-3; D unclear. The CDR3 contains 15 residues. The germline V gene has CDR1 LGHNA and CDR2 YSLEER. V dropped 2 bases and J dropped 3 bases, with 11 bases sitting between them. The CDR3 here is CASSQQDSFGNTIYF. The DNA of the CDR3 is TGCGCCAGCAGCCAACAGGATTCCTTTGGAAACACCATATATTTT.

Points on this clone: This same CDR3 is encoded by further DNA sequences in the sample. V is TRBV5-1 and J is TRBJ2-3; no clear D. V was pared by 2 bases and J by 2 bases, with 9 bases between. This CDR3 region has 14 residues. Germline CDR1 reads SGHRS; CDR2 reads YFSETQ. The CDR3 reads CASSLGRNTDTQYF. Here the CDR3 DNA reads TGCGCCAGCAGCTTAGGAAGGAACACAGATACGCAGTATTTT.

The chain joins TRBV4-1 to TRBJ2-5, with D unclear. V was shortened by 4 bases and J by 7 bases, with 16 bases between the two germline ends. Germline V gene sequence: CDR1 MGHRA, CDR2 YSYEKL. There are 14 residues in the CDR3. CDR3 loop: CASSLIYQNWTQYF. The CDR3 nucleotides are TGCGCCAGCAGCCTCATCTACCAGAACTGGACCCAGTACTTC.

The V gene is TRBV7-6, the J gene TRBJ1-3; D uncertain. Looked up from germline, CDR1 is SGHVS and CDR2 is FNYEAQ. This CDR3 spans 15 amino acids. Trimming cost V 0 bases and J 8 bases, with 14 bases left between them. The CDR3 coding sequence is TGTGCCAGCAGCTTAGCAGACACCAAAAGGGACACCATATATTTT. Translating gives CASSLADTKRDTIYF.

The chain employs TRBV27 and TRBJ2-6; D unresolved. This CDR3 spans 19 amino acids. The germline V gene has CDR1 MNHEY and CDR2 SMNVEV (reference sequence). Trimming removed 2 bases at V and 1 base at J, with 18 bases between. The CDR3 here is CASSLSPYIILSGANVLTF. The CDR3 coding sequence is TGTGCCAGCAGTTTAAGCCCATATATCATATTATCTGGGGCCAACGTCCTGACTTTC.

As to this clone: Other DNA sequences from this sample encode an identical CDR3 as well. This chain uses TRBV6-5 with TRBJ2-7, with D unclear. The V gene lost 8 bases and the J gene lost 2 bases, with 10 bases spanning the gap. The CDR3 has 12 residues. Per germline, CDR1 MNHEY and CDR2 SVGAGI. DNA for the CDR3: TGTGCCAGCTCGAACGGTCCCTACGAGCAGTACTTC. Its translation: CASSNGPYEQYF.

CDR3 in DNA: TGTGCCAGCAGCTCACTCCAGGGCCGATATGGCTACACCTTC. Encoded protein: CASSSLQGRYGYTF. The gene calls are TRBV7-2 and TRBJ1-2; maybe TRBD1 (5 bases). V shed 4 bases and J shed 5 bases, with 14 bases lying between them. Germline CDR1 is SGHTA and CDR2 is FQGNSA. The CDR3 has 14 amino acids.

The chain is built from TRBV27 and TRBJ1-5; D is undetermined. This CDR3 spans 14 amino acids. Trimming took off 5 bases at V and 0 bases at J, with 8 bases between the two ends. Per germline, CDR1 MNHEY and CDR2 SMNVEV (reference sequence). In nucleotides, the CDR3 is TGTGCCAGCAGTCCGGGCCCTAGCAATCAGCCCCAGCATTTT. Protein sequence: CASSPGPSNQPQHF.